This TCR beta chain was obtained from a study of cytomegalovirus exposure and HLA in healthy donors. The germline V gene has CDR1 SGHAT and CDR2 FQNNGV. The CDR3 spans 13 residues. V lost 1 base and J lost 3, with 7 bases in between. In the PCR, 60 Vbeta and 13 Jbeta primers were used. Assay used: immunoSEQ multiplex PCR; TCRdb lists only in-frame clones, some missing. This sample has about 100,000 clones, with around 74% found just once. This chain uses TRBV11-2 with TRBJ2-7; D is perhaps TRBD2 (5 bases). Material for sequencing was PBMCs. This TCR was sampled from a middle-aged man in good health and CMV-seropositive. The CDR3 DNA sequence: TGTGCCAGCAGCTTAGGCGGGCTCTACGAGCAGTACTTC. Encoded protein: CASSLGGLYEQYF. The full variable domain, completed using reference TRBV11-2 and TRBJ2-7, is EAGVAQSPRYKIIEKRQSVAFWCNPISGHATLYWYQQILGQGPKLLIQFQNNGVVDDSQLPKDRFSAERLKGVDSTLKIQPAKLEDSAVYLCASSLGGLYEQYFGPGTRLTVT.